Below are 28 T cell receptor beta chains sequenced from a single sample in a study of OX40 agonist ivuxolimab in advanced cancers. The assay was immunoSEQ multiplex PCR, and TCRdb's table has in-frame clones only and misses some. The sample lists approximately 100,000 clones, 75% to 95% occurring once. The sample here was CD4+ or CD8+ T cells sorted from blood, taken in a trial of the OX40 agonist ivuxolimab. The receptors derive from an adult with an advanced solid tumor such as melanoma, head and neck, liver or kidney cancer.

This sequence joins TRBV2 and TRBJ2-3; D is possibly TRBD2 (5 bases). CDR3 length: 15 amino acids. In germline, CDR1 is SNHLY, CDR2 FYNNEI. V dropped 5 bases and J dropped 0 bases, with 12 bases sitting between them. The chain's CDR3 is CASSPGVLSTDTQYF. Written as DNA, the CDR3 is TGTGCCAGCAGTCCCGGGGTCCTTAGCACAGATACGCAGTATTTT. Full variable domain (outside the CDR3, taken from reference TRBV2 and TRBJ2-3): EPEVTQTPSHQVTQMGQEVILRCVPISNHLYFYWYRQILGQKVEFLVSFYNNEISEKSEIFDDQFSVERPDGSNFTLKIRSTKLEDSAMYFCASSPGVLSTDTQYFGPGTRLTVL.

V usage is TRBV30 and J usage is TRBJ1-5; tentatively, D is TRBD1 (6 bases). The CDR3 totals 13 residues. CDR1 and CDR2 (germline): GTSNPN, SVGIG (reference sequence). Trimming took 2 bases from V and 4 from J, leaving 9 bases between them. The CDR3 DNA reads as TGTGCCTGGAGTCCGGGACATAATCAGCCCCAGCATTTT. The encoded protein is CAWSPGHNQPQHF. The whole variable domain, filled in from reference TRBV30 and TRBJ1-5, reads SQTIHQWPATLVQPVGSPLSLECTVEGTSNPNLYWYRQAAGRGLQLLFYSVGIGQISSEVPQNLSASRPQDRQFILSSKKLLLSDSGFYLCAWSPGHNQPQHFGDGTRLSIL.

This chain connects TRBV7-6 to TRBJ1-1; D is undetermined. The CDR3 has 16 amino acids. V was clipped by 5 bases and J by 1 base, with 17 bases between them. Germline-derived CDR1 and CDR2 are SGHVS and FNYEAQ. The CDR3 region has the DNA TGTGCCAGCAGCCCCCCCTTTGGATCAGAGAACACTGAAGCTTTCTTT. Translation gives CASSPPFGSENTEAFF.

The chain employs TRBV6-4 and TRBJ2-3; 8 bases line up with TRBD2. Germline CDR1 reads MRHNA; CDR2 reads SNTAGT. The CDR3 extends over 14 amino acids. V lost 6 bases to trimming and J lost 1 base; unmatched junction nucleotides: 3. The CDR3 DNA follows: TGTGCCAGCAGCCCGGGACTAGGCACAGATACGCAGTATTTT. Translating it yields CASSPGLGTDTQYF.

The chain is built from TRBV9 and TRBJ1-1, with TRBD1 identical over 7 bases. CDR1 and CDR2 from the germline V gene are SGDLS and YYNGEE. The CDR3 has 14 residues. Trimming took 0 bases from V and 8 from J; bases not matched to a gene: 7. CDR3 sequence reads: CASSVGNRGGEAFF. The CDR3, as DNA: TGTGCCAGCAGCGTAGGGAACAGGGGAGGAGAAGCTTTCTTT.

The chain combines TRBV7-2 with TRBJ1-2, with 8 bases that match TRBD1. The CDR3 length is 14 residues. Germline CDR1 SGHTA, CDR2 FQGNSA. The V gene end was trimmed by 5 bases and the J gene end by 6 bases; junction bases not matched to a gene: 8. The CDR3 DNA reads TGTGCCAGCAGCCCGCCGGACAGGGACCATGGCTACACCTTC. It specifies CASSPPDRDHGYTF.

V is TRBV5-1 and J is TRBJ2-3; 10 nucleotides agree with TRBD2. The germline V gene has CDR1 SGHRS and CDR2 YFSETQ. With V trimmed by 1 base and J by 1 base, 3 bases remained unmatched. The CDR3 is 16 amino acids. CDR3 region: CASSLLAGAGTDTQYF. For the CDR3, the DNA is TGCGCCAGCAGCTTGCTAGCGGGAGCAGGCACAGATACGCAGTATTTT.

The chain recombines TRBV15 with TRBJ2-1, with 12 bases aligning to TRBD2. Germline V gene sequence: CDR1 LNHNV, CDR2 YYDKDF (reference sequence). V was pared by 1 base and J by 15 bases, with 13 bases of the junction left unmatched. The CDR3 length is 16 residues. The CDR3 spells CATSRGGTSGRTHVFF. CDR3 nucleotide sequence: TGTGCCACCAGCAGAGGTGGTACTAGCGGGAGGACCCATGTGTTCTTC.

V usage is TRBV5-1 and J usage is TRBJ2-3; tentative D call: TRBD2 (6 bases). The V gene's germline CDR1 is SGHRS and CDR2 YFSETQ. V lost 5 bases to trimming and J lost 0 bases, with 13 bases between them. This CDR3 spans 15 amino acids. Written as DNA, the CDR3 is TGCGCCAGCAGGGGAGGCGCTACTAGCACAGATACGCAGTATTTT. Translation: CASRGGATSTDTQYF.

This chain joins TRBV7-9 and TRBJ2-7, with 10 bases lining up with TRBD2. Trimming at V came to 4 bases and at J to 4 bases, leaving 10 bases not matched to a gene. CDR1 and CDR2 (germline): SEHNR, FQNEAQ (reference sequence). The CDR3 has 16 amino acids. The CDR3 nucleotides read TGTGCCAGCAGCTCCGCCGGAGCTAGCGGGAGTTACGAGCAGTACTTC. It encodes CASSSAGASGSYEQYF.

The chain couples TRBV2 to TRBJ2-7; D is perhaps TRBD2 (5 bases). The CDR3 spans 12 residues. Trimming removed 2 bases at V and 10 bases at J, with 12 bases between. Per germline, CDR1 SNHLY and CDR2 FYNNEI. Written as DNA, the CDR3 is TGTGCCAGCAGTGAAAGCTCGGGAACACAGTACTTC. Its translation: CASSESSGTQYF.

The CDR3 nucleotides read TGTGCCAGCTCACCGGCCCTAGCGGGAGCTGGCGAGCAGTACTTC. It codes for CASSPALAGAGEQYF. The chain employs TRBV18 and TRBJ2-7, with 10 positions matching TRBD2. The trim removed 3 bases at V and 6 bases at J, leaving 8 bases unmatched. The CDR3 has 15 residues. CDR1 is KGHSH and CDR2 is LQKENI in the germline V gene.

The rearrangement links TRBV4-2 to TRBJ2-1; TRBD2 is a possible D gene (6 bases). This CDR3 is 16 amino acids long. V lost 5 bases and J 4 bases, leaving 18 bases between the germline ends. Germline V gene sequence: CDR1 LGHNA, CDR2 YNFKEQ. The CDR3 DNA is TGTGCCAGCAGCTTCGGGACTCCCCTTGAGTACAATGAGCAGTTCTTC. Amino acids: CASSFGTPLEYNEQFF.

The chain recombines TRBV7-8 with TRBJ2-7, with 7 bases aligning to TRBD2. This CDR3 has 18 amino acids. Trimming at V came to 2 bases and at J to 1 base, leaving 14 bases not matched to a gene. CDR1 SGHVS and CDR2 FQNEAQ come from the germline V gene. The CDR3 reads CASSLSHVGGAGSYEQYF. CDR3 DNA: TGTGCCAGCAGCTTATCCCACGTGGGGGGAGCGGGGTCCTACGAGCAGTACTTC.

This chain connects TRBV7-2 to TRBJ1-2; D ambiguous. V lost 1 base to trimming and J lost 2 bases, with 11 bases between them. The CDR3 loop spans 15 amino acids. Germline values: CDR1 SGHTA, CDR2 FQGNSA. The CDR3 coding sequence is TGTGCCAGCAGCTTAGAAGGCCAGGCCAACTATGGCTACACCTTC. This translates into CASSLEGQANYGYTF. Full variable domain (missing parts from reference TRBV7-2 and TRBJ1-2): GAGVSQSPSNKVTEKGKDVELRCDPISGHTALYWYRQSLGQGLEFLIYFQGNSAPDKSGLPSDRFSAERTGGSVSTLTIQRTQQEDSAVYLCASSLEGQANYGYTFGSGTRLTVV.

The chain is built from TRBV6-6 and TRBJ2-7; 9 nucleotides match TRBD2. CDR1 and CDR2 from the germline V gene are MNHNY and SVGAGI (reference sequence). The CDR3 loop spans 15 amino acids. J lost 2 bases, V lost 1 base, and 3 bases had no gene match. The CDR3 loop is CASSYFGTSPYEQYF. The CDR3 DNA reads TGTGCCAGCAGTTACTTCGGGACTAGCCCCTACGAGCAGTACTTC.

The genes are TRBV4-1 and TRBJ2-3, with 10 bases identical to TRBD2. The CDR3 totals 17 residues. The ends lost 3 bases at V and 3 bases at J; junction bases unmatched: 9. The germline V gene has CDR1 MGHRA and CDR2 YSYEKL. In DNA form, the CDR3 reads TGCGCCAGCAGCCAGCTACCTAGCGGGAGCGATACAGATACGCAGTATTTT. Its protein is CASSQLPSGSDTDTQYF.

As regards this clone: Relative to the germline gene, one junction end is altered; a read error may explain this. The chain couples TRBV28 to TRBJ2-7, with no clear D. The CDR3 has 12 amino acids. Looked up from germline, CDR1 is MDHEN and CDR2 is SYDVKM. CDR3 in DNA: TGTGCCAGCAGTTTATATCCACCGGACCGAGACTTC. The encoded protein is CASSLYPPDRDF.

This clone was counted between two and nine times. This chain joins TRBV7-8 and TRBJ2-7; 7 positions agree with TRBD1. The CDR3 is 12 residues long. Germline V gives CDR1 SGHVS, CDR2 FQNEAQ. Trimming removed 8 bases from V and 3 bases from J; junction bases left unmatched: 4. The CDR3 nucleotides are TGTGCCAGCGGTGACAGGGACTACGAGCAGTACTTC. This translates into CASGDRDYEQYF.

The chain employs TRBV5-1 and TRBJ2-5, with TRBD2 matching over 9 bases. The germline CDR1 and CDR2 sequences are SGHRS and YFSETQ. The CDR3 is 13 amino acids. The V segment lost 2 bases and the J segment 5 bases; nucleotides outside the gene matches: 1. The CDR3 DNA reads TGCGCCAGCAGCTTTACTAGCGGGGAGACCCAGTACTTC. It specifies CASSFTSGETQYF.

This chain links TRBV7-3 with TRBJ2-5, with 9 bases matching TRBD2. Trimming cost V 2 bases and J 4 bases; bases outside gene matches: 5. The CDR3 length is 15 residues. The V gene's germline CDR1 is SGHTA and CDR2 FQGTGA. The CDR3 reads CASSLSGLAAETQYF. As DNA, the CDR3 is TGTGCCAGCAGCTTATCGGGACTAGCTGCAGAGACCCAGTACTTC.

This clone was picked up one time. This chain uses TRBV11-2 with TRBJ2-7; perhaps TRBD2 as D (6 bases). V was pared by 2 bases and J by 3 bases, with 14 bases between. This CDR3 spans 15 amino acids. Germline loops: CDR1 SGHAT, CDR2 FQNNGV. This CDR3 is CASSLIGSGNYEQYF. CDR3 in DNA: TGTGCCAGCAGCTTAATCGGGAGTGGAAACTACGAGCAGTACTTC.

The V and J genes are TRBV7-2 and TRBJ2-1; D remains unclear. V was trimmed by 7 bases and J by 7 bases, leaving 8 bases between them. The CDR3 covers 11 residues. Germline CDR1 and CDR2: SGHTA and FQGNSA. CDR3 region: CASTNMNEQFF. Written as DNA, the CDR3 is TGTGCCAGCACCAACATGAATGAGCAGTTCTTC.

The chain is built from TRBV27 and TRBJ2-1, with D possibly being TRBD2 (6 bases). The CDR3 runs to 16 residues. Looked up from germline, CDR1 is MNHEY and CDR2 is SMNVEV (reference sequence). V gave up 0 bases and J gave up 2 bases, with 11 bases separating them. The CDR3 DNA reads as TGTGCCAGCAGTTTATCAGGGACGGGAGCCTACAATGAGCAGTTCTTC. Protein product: CASSLSGTGAYNEQFF.

The chain joins TRBV27 to TRBJ1-5; D is possibly TRBD1 (6 bases). Germline values: CDR1 MNHEY, CDR2 SMNVEV (reference sequence). There are 15 residues in the CDR3. The V end was cut by 5 bases, the J end by 1 base, with 12 bases between. The CDR3 DNA is TGTGCCAGCAGTCTTCGACAGGCAAGCAATCAGCCCCAGCATTTT. This codes for CASSLRQASNQPQHF.

The chain links TRBV5-5 to TRBJ2-3; 10 bases are shared with TRBD1. CDR1 SGHKS and CDR2 YYEKEE come from the germline V gene (reference sequence). This CDR3 spans 14 amino acids. V trimming: 3 bases; J trimming: 3 bases; junction bases outside the gene matches: 1. The CDR3 DNA follows: TGTGCCAGCAGCTGGGGACAGGGGACAGATACGCAGTATTTT. This gives the protein CASSWGQGTDTQYF.

V is TRBV11-2 and J is TRBJ2-1, with D perhaps matching TRBD1 or TRBD2 (5 bases each). With 4 bases removed from V and 9 bases from J, the gap between germline ends came to 13 bases. CDR3 length: 13 amino acids. CDR1 is SGHAT and CDR2 is FQNNGV in the germline V gene. This chain's CDR3 is CASSWDLRGEQFF. In DNA form, the CDR3 reads TGTGCCAGCAGCTGGGACCTCCGCGGTGAGCAGTTCTTC.

This chain uses TRBV6-1 with TRBJ2-1; D perhaps matches TRBD2 (5 bases). The CDR3 has 12 amino acids. Germline V gene sequence: CDR1 MNHNS, CDR2 SASEGT. With 0 bases removed from V and 9 bases from J, the gap between germline ends came to 6 bases. The DNA of the CDR3 is TGTGCCAGCAGTGAAGCGGCGGGTGAGCAGTTCTTC. Protein product: CASSEAAGEQFF.